Below are 6 T cell receptor beta chains sequenced from a single sample in a study of response to subunit inactivated influenza vaccine. TCRdb independently ran MiXCR on the RT-PCR reads; one entry per CDR3 protein. The sample holds some 800,000 distinct CDR3 sequences, 21% seen once. The sequenced sample was PBMCs from blood, obtained around 5 days after vaccination. The origin of the receptors is a man aged 50 or older who received an inactivated influenza vaccine.

This clonotype was observed a handful of times. This sequence joins TRBV6-1 and TRBJ1-1; maybe TRBD1 (6 bases). CDR1 is MNHNS, CDR2 SASEGT, per germline. The V end was cut by 10 bases, the J end by 1 base, with 16 bases between. The CDR3 is 14 residues long. The CDR3 sequence: CATKPGAGNTEAFF. CDR3 sequence (DNA): TGTGCCACTAAACCAGGGGCAGGGAACACTGAAGCTTTCTTT.

The chain has TRBV4-3 and TRBJ2-6; D unresolved. Trimming pared 1 base from V and 4 bases from J, leaving 8 bases between. CDR1 and CDR2 from the germline V gene are LGHNA and YSLEER. This CDR3 comprises 15 residues. This CDR3 is CASSQGNLGANVLTF. The DNA of the CDR3 is TGCGCCAGCAGCCAAGGCAACCTGGGGGCCAACGTCCTGACTTTC.

The gene calls are TRBV20-1 and TRBJ1-1, with D possibly TRBD1 on 5 matching bases. This CDR3 region has 15 residues. CDR1 and CDR2 from the germline V gene are DFQATT and SNEGSKA (reference sequence). The V gene lost 0 bases and the J gene lost 1 base, with 12 bases spanning the gap. CDR3 sequence reads: CSARDPTVTNTEAFF. The CDR3, as DNA: TGCAGTGCTAGAGATCCGACAGTGACGAACACTGAAGCTTTCTTT.

In this sample, this clonotype turned up many times. This sequence joins TRBV20-1 and TRBJ2-1; TRBD2 matches 9 bases. There are 17 residues in the CDR3. The germline V gene encodes CDR1 DFQATT and CDR2 SNEGSKA (reference sequence). With V trimmed by 3 bases and J by 3 bases, 12 bases remained unmatched. CDR3 protein: CSASDFGPSGIYNEQFF. The CDR3, as DNA: TGCAGTGCTAGTGATTTTGGCCCTAGCGGGATCTACAATGAGCAGTTCTTC.

This clonotype was seen a handful of times. The chain carries TRBV20-1 and TRBJ1-5; 7 bases match TRBD1. CDR1 and CDR2 (germline): DFQATT, SNEGSKA (reference sequence). With V trimmed by 6 bases and J by 4 bases, 9 bases remained unmatched. The CDR3 spans 14 residues. The CDR3 sequence: CSAPGQWANQPQHF. The CDR3 DNA is TGCAGTGCACCGGGACAGTGGGCGAATCAGCCCCAGCATTTT.

J is TRBJ2-5 and V is TRBV6-5; TRBD1 is a possible D gene (5 bases). The CDR3 loop spans 14 amino acids. Trimming shortened V by 5 bases and J by 1 base, and 11 bases separated the two germline ends. Germline V gene data show CDR1 as MNHEY and CDR2 as SVGAGI. The CDR3 nucleotides are TGTGCCAGCAGTCTACTGGACATCCAAGAGACCCAGTACTTC. Protein: CASSLLDIQETQYF.